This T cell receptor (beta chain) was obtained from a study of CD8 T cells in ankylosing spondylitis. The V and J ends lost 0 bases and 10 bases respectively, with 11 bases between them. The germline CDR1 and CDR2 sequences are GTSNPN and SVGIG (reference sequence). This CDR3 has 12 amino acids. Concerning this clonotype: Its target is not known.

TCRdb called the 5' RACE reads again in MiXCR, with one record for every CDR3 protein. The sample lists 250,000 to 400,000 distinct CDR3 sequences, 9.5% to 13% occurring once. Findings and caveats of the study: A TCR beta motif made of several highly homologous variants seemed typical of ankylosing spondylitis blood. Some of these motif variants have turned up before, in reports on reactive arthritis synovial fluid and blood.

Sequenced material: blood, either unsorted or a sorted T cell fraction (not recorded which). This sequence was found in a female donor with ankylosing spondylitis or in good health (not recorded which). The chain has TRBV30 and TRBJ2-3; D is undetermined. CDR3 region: CAWSVPQAAQYF. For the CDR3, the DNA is TGTGCCTGGAGTGTACCCCAAGCAGCGCAGTATTTT.